This T cell receptor (beta chain) was retrieved from a study of identical twins. TCRdb reprocessed the 5' RACE reads via MiXCR and lists one record per CDR3 protein. The sample has 1.5 million to 2 million distinct CDR3 sequences; about 31% are singletons. CDR1 MNHNY and CDR2 SVGAGI come from the germline V gene (reference sequence). The length of the CDR3 is 15 residues. V lost 7 bases and J 1 base, leaving 14 bases between the germline ends. The chain couples TRBV6-6 to TRBJ1-5; a possible D gene is TRBD1 (6 bases). The clonotype comes from a newborn girl in good health. Material: cord blood. CDR3 in DNA: TGTGCCAGCATCGATACAGGGAAGAGCAATCAGCCCCAGCATTTT. Translating gives CASIDTGKSNQPQHF.